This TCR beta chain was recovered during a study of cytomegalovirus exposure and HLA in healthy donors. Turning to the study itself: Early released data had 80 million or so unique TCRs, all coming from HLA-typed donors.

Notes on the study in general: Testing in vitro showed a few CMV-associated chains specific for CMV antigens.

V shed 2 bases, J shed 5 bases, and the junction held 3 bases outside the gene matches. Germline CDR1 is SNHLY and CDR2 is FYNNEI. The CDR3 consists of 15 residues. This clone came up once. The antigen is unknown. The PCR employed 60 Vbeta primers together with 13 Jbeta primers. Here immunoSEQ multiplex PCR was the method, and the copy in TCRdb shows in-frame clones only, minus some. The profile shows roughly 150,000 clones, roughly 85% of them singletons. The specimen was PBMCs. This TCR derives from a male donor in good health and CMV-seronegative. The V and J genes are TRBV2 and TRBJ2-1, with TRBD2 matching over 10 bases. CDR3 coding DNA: TGTGCCAGCAGTGAAAGGACTAGCGGCAACAATGAGCAGTTCTTC. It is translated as CASSERTSGNNEQFF.